These 31 T cell receptor beta chains were all obtained from the same sample, sequenced in a study of spatial heterogeneity in lung cancer. TCRdb ran MiXCR on the 5' RACE reads and lists one entry per CDR3 protein. The sample carries roughly 18,000 distinct CDR3 sequences, 19% recorded once. Regarding time point: blood at routine non-recurrence follow-up after resection. Sequencing was performed on PBMCs, taken at follow-up. The origin of the receptors is a male donor with early-stage non-small cell lung cancer.

In its sample, this clonotype was seen many times. V and J are TRBV4-2 and TRBJ2-3, with a weak D call TRBD2 (5 bases). V was pared by 5 bases and J by 5 bases, with 14 bases between. The CDR3 is 14 amino acids. Per germline, CDR1 LGHNA and CDR2 YNFKEQ. The chain's CDR3 is CASSIGNNEDTQYF. DNA of the CDR3: TGTGCCAGCAGCATCGGGAATAATGAAGATACGCAGTATTTT.

This sequence joins TRBV27 and TRBJ2-1; unclear D gene. Germline V gene sequence: CDR1 MNHEY, CDR2 SMNVEV (reference sequence). The CDR3 is 14 amino acids. V lost 2 bases and J 1 base, leaving 6 bases between the germline ends. CDR3 in amino acids: CASSLGPSYNEQFF. The CDR3 nucleotides read TGTGCCAGCAGTTTAGGGCCTTCCTACAATGAGCAGTTCTTC.

This clonotype was picked up many times. This sequence joins TRBV19 and TRBJ2-7; 7 bases are a match to TRBD1. V was pared by 4 bases and J by 5 bases, with 8 bases of the junction left unmatched. The germline V gene has CDR1 LNHDA and CDR2 SQIVND (reference sequence). This CDR3 is 14 amino acids long. CDR3 protein: CASSKGAGFDEQYF. As DNA, the CDR3 is TGTGCCAGTAGTAAGGGGGCCGGCTTTGACGAGCAGTACTTC.

This clonotype was seen repeatedly, ten times or more. V usage is TRBV7-2 and J usage is TRBJ2-1; D unclear. The V end was cut by 2 bases, the J end by 6 bases, with 11 bases between. Germline CDR1 reads SGHTA; CDR2 reads FQGNSA. CDR3 size: 14 residues. The CDR3 region has the DNA TGTGCCAGCAGCTTACCCTTCTCGACCAATGAGCAGTTCTTC. Its protein is CASSLPFSTNEQFF.

This chain links TRBV3-1 with TRBJ2-1; D unclear. CDR1 LGHDT and CDR2 YNNKEL come from the germline V gene (reference sequence). The ends were cut back, 1 base at V and 0 bases at J, with 7 bases in the middle. The CDR3 covers 15 residues. The CDR3 nucleotides are TGTGCCAGCAGCCAAGTTAGGAGCTCCTACAATGAGCAGTTCTTC. Its protein is CASSQVRSSYNEQFF.

This chain uses TRBV18 with TRBJ2-7; 7 bases are shared with TRBD1. CDR3 length: 14 residues. CDR1 and CDR2 from the germline V gene are KGHSH and LQKENI. Germline trimming cut 2 bases from V and 5 bases from J; bases unmatched to any gene: 6. The CDR3 here is CASSPRDSSNEQYF. As DNA, the CDR3 is TGTGCCAGCTCACCAAGGGACAGCTCTAACGAGCAGTACTTC.

This chain connects TRBV6-5 to TRBJ2-7; 12 bases fit TRBD1. J was trimmed by 4 bases and V by 6 bases; bases with no gene match: 4. The V gene's germline CDR1 is MNHEY and CDR2 SVGAGI. The CDR3 is made up of 14 amino acids. CDR3: CASRRDRGPYEQYF. In DNA form, the CDR3 reads TGTGCCAGCAGGAGGGACAGGGGGCCGTACGAGCAGTACTTC.

This clonotype was recorded at least ten times. The chain links TRBV5-1 to TRBJ2-4; weak D call: TRBD2 (6 bases). The length of the CDR3 is 15 residues. Germline values: CDR1 SGHRS, CDR2 YFSETQ. The V end was cut by 0 bases, the J end by 7 bases, with 14 bases between. The CDR3 loop reads CASSLAGRGMNIQYF. The DNA for the CDR3 is TGCGCCAGCAGCTTGGCGGGCCGGGGGATGAACATTCAGTACTTC.

This chain links TRBV18 with TRBJ1-6; D might be TRBD1 (5 bases). The V gene's germline CDR1 is KGHSH and CDR2 LQKENI. Deletions cut 3 bases from V and 9 bases from J, with 18 bases between. The CDR3 consists of 16 residues. The chain's CDR3 is CASSPAGTTFGSPLHF. The CDR3 coding sequence is TGTGCCAGCTCACCTGCCGGGACCACCTTTGGTTCACCCCTCCACTTT.

By its share, this clonotype is medium-sized. The chain combines TRBV11-2 with TRBJ2-5; D gene ambiguous. This CDR3 spans 15 amino acids. The V and J ends lost 5 bases and 3 bases respectively, with 16 bases between them. From germline, CDR1 is SGHAT and CDR2 FQNNGV. Here the CDR3 reads CASSRTSYNEETQYF. The DNA for the CDR3 is TGTGCCAGCAGCCGGACGTCATATAATGAAGAGACCCAGTACTTC.

This clonotype has at least ten counts. J is TRBJ1-6 and V is TRBV20-1; D is undetermined. The CDR3 consists of 13 residues. V was clipped by 3 bases and J by 9 bases, with 12 bases between them. Germline V gene lookup returns CDR1 DFQATT and CDR2 SNEGSKA (reference sequence). Written as DNA, the CDR3 is TGCAGTGCTAGTCCCCGACCAGGTTCACCCCTCCACTTT. Amino acid sequence: CSASPRPGSPLHF.

This clonotype was detected only a few times. The chain is built from TRBV6-5 and TRBJ2-2; 10 nucleotides match TRBD1. The junction had 6 bases not matched to a gene; V was cut back by 6 bases and J by 5 bases. CDR3 length: 15 amino acids. Per germline, CDR1 MNHEY and CDR2 SVGAGI. For the CDR3, the DNA is TGTGCCAGCAGACCGGGACAGGGGAGGACCGGGGAGCTGTTTTTT. Translation gives CASRPGQGRTGELFF.

This clonotype was found once. This chain links TRBV7-2 with TRBJ2-7; D is undetermined. The CDR3 covers 15 residues. CDR1 is SGHTA, CDR2 FQGNSA, per germline. The V end was cut by 0 bases, the J end by 2 bases, with 11 bases between. CDR3 DNA sequence: TGTGCCAGCAGCTTAGCTGGCAGTACTGCCTACGAGCAGTACTTC. Translation: CASSLAGSTAYEQYF.

The chain combines TRBV25-1 with TRBJ1-6; possible D gene TRBD1, 6 bases. Trimming took off 2 bases at V and 14 bases at J, with 19 bases between the two ends. CDR1 and CDR2 (germline): MGHDK, SYGVNS. This CDR3 has 15 residues. Here the CDR3 reads CASSEGTGAQGTLHF. In DNA, the CDR3 is TGTGCCAGCAGTGAAGGTACCGGAGCCCAGGGGACCCTCCACTTT.

The chain combines TRBV3-1 with TRBJ1-1; D is undetermined. The CDR3 has 11 residues. The ends were cut back, 0 bases at V and 7 bases at J, with 3 bases in the middle. The germline CDR1 and CDR2 sequences are LGHDT and YNNKEL (reference sequence). The CDR3 DNA is TGTGCCAGCAGCCAAGACGGTGAAGCTTTCTTT. Residues: CASSQDGEAFF.

A few counts support this clonotype. This chain joins TRBV11-2 and TRBJ2-6; D is unclear. The CDR3 loop spans 14 amino acids. Germline V gene lookup returns CDR1 SGHAT and CDR2 FQNNGV. Between the trimmed V and J ends, which lost 2 bases and 3 bases, there was a span of 5 bases. CDR3 residues: CASSLSFGANVLTF. CDR3 sequence (DNA): TGTGCCAGCAGCTTATCGTTTGGGGCCAACGTCCTGACTTTC. Filled out from reference TRBV11-2 and TRBJ2-6, the complete variable domain reads EAGVAQSPRYKIIEKRQSVAFWCNPISGHATLYWYQQILGQGPKLLIQFQNNGVVDDSQLPKDRFSAERLKGVDSTLKIQPAKLEDSAVYLCASSLSFGANVLTFGAGSRLTVL.

The J gene is TRBJ2-1, the V gene TRBV12-3 or TRBV12-4, with 8 bases fitting TRBD1. V shed 4 bases and J 10 bases; nucleotides not matched to a gene: 9. The CDR3 runs to 14 residues. CDR3 protein: CASSWDRQGFEQFF. Written as DNA, the CDR3 is TGTGCCAGCAGTTGGGACAGGCAGGGGTTCGAGCAGTTCTTC.

At least ten counts were recorded for this clonotype. The chain uses TRBV5-1 and TRBJ1-5; D ambiguous. The CDR3 has 13 amino acids. The V end was cut by 0 bases, the J end by 4 bases, with 5 bases between. CDR1 is SGHRS, CDR2 YFSETQ, per germline. CDR3 loop: CASSLAGNQPQHF. CDR3 nucleotides: TGCGCCAGCAGCTTGGCTGGGAATCAGCCCCAGCATTTT.

This clonotype has at least ten counts. The genes are TRBV5-1 and TRBJ2-5; perhaps TRBD1 as D (6 bases). Between the trimmed V and J ends, which lost 4 bases and 5 bases, there was a span of 18 bases. CDR3 length: 15 amino acids. Germline V CDR1 and CDR2: SGHRS, YFSETQ. CDR3: CASSVTGFSRETQYF. CDR3 sequence (DNA): TGCGCCAGCAGCGTAACAGGGTTTTCCCGGGAGACCCAGTACTTC.

This clonotype is medium-sized (0.01 to 0.1%) within its sample. The V and J genes are TRBV27 and TRBJ2-7; D uncertain. This CDR3 region has 12 residues. Germline V lookup: CDR1 MNHEY, CDR2 SMNVEV (reference sequence). The germline V and J ends were trimmed by 2 bases and 5 bases, with 7 bases remaining between them. The CDR3 loop is CASSLLGDEQYF. In DNA form, the CDR3 reads TGTGCCAGCAGTTTACTTGGGGACGAGCAGTACTTC.

This clonotype was observed many times. J is TRBJ2-2 and V is TRBV5-4; D perhaps matches TRBD1 (6 bases). V lost 1 base, J lost 0 bases, and 10 bases lay in between. Germline values: CDR1 SGHNT, CDR2 YYREEE (reference sequence). CDR3 length equals 16 residues. In DNA, the CDR3 is TGTGCCAGCAGCTTGAGGGACAAGTCGAACACCGGGGAGCTGTTTTTT. It is translated as CASSLRDKSNTGELFF.

This clonotype has just a few counts. V usage is TRBV6-5 and J usage is TRBJ1-1; D might be TRBD1 (5 bases). The CDR3 runs to 14 residues. The V end lost 4 bases, the J end lost 1 base, and 10 bases lay between the germline ends. Germline loops: CDR1 MNHEY, CDR2 SVGAGI. The CDR3 nucleotides read TGTGCCAGCAGTTTCCTCGGACAGAACACTGAAGCTTTCTTT. It translates to CASSFLGQNTEAFF.

This clonotype counts as medium-sized (0.01 to 0.1%). The genes are TRBV12-3 or TRBV12-4 and TRBJ2-6; 12 bases match TRBD1. This CDR3 spans 16 amino acids. V lost 11 bases and J lost 0; bases outside the gene matches: 5. CDR3: CAGRDRGLSGANVLTF. DNA of the CDR3: TGTGCCGGAAGGGACAGGGGGCTCTCTGGGGCCAACGTCCTGACTTTC.

The chain links TRBV24-1 to TRBJ2-1; 7 nucleotides match TRBD2. Looked up from germline, CDR1 is KGHDR and CDR2 is SFDVKD. The J segment lost 0 bases and the V segment lost 4 bases, leaving 11 bases of the junction unmatched. This CDR3 region has 18 residues. The CDR3 region has the DNA TGTGCCACCAGTGACGGTCCCGGGACTACGGTCTCCTACAATGAGCAGTTCTTC. Residues: CATSDGPGTTVSYNEQFF.

The rearrangement links TRBV7-9 to TRBJ1-1, with 7 bases aligning to TRBD1. The V segment lost 4 bases and the J segment 0 bases; nucleotides outside the gene matches: 2. The CDR3 consists of 14 residues. In germline, CDR1 is SEHNR, CDR2 FQNEAQ (reference sequence). The CDR3 nucleotides read TGTGCCAGCAGCTGGGGACAGTTGAACACTGAAGCTTTCTTT. Its protein product is CASSWGQLNTEAFF.

The rearrangement joins TRBV20-1 to TRBJ2-1; a weak D match, TRBD1 (5 bases). The germline V gene has CDR1 DFQATT and CDR2 SNEGSKA (reference sequence). V was pared by 0 bases and J by 3 bases, with 6 bases between. This CDR3 spans 13 amino acids. The CDR3 reads CSAREDNYNEQFF. The CDR3 DNA follows: TGCAGTGCTAGAGAGGACAACTACAATGAGCAGTTCTTC.

Relative to its sample, this clonotype is large. The rearrangement uses TRBV7-8 and TRBJ2-2; unclear D gene. Germline CDR1 SGHVS, CDR2 FQNEAQ. Trimming removed 5 bases at V and 5 bases at J, with 18 bases between. CDR3 length equals 16 residues. The CDR3 nucleotides are TGTGCCAGCAGCCGCCATATCGGATTAAGGACCGGGGAGCTGTTTTTT. Amino acid sequence: CASSRHIGLRTGELFF.

The genes are TRBV6-1 and TRBJ2-2; a weak D match, TRBD2 (5 bases). The V and J ends lost 2 bases and 5 bases respectively, with 9 bases between them. The germline CDR1 and CDR2 sequences are MNHNS and SASEGT. This CDR3 comprises 14 residues. CDR3 DNA: TGTGCCAGCAGTGAACGGGGTCGGACCGGGGAGCTGTTTTTT. Residues: CASSERGRTGELFF.

This chain joins TRBV20-1 and TRBJ2-7, with TRBD1 matching over 10 bases. CDR3 length: 13 amino acids. Looked up from germline, CDR1 is DFQATT and CDR2 is SNEGSKA (reference sequence). Trimming at V came to 6 bases and at J to 2 bases, leaving 4 bases not matched to a gene. CDR3 in amino acids: CSAQGTGAYEQYF. CDR3 sequence (DNA): TGCAGTGCCCAGGGGACAGGGGCCTACGAGCAGTACTTC.

This clonotype was picked up many times. This chain links TRBV3-1 with TRBJ1-6; 9 positions agree with TRBD1. This CDR3 is built from 16 residues. The V gene end was trimmed by 3 bases and the J gene end by 8 bases; junction bases not matched to a gene: 8. The germline CDR1 and CDR2 sequences are LGHDT and YNNKEL (reference sequence). CDR3 in amino acids: CASSHQDRGLDSPLHF. The CDR3, as DNA: TGTGCCAGCAGCCACCAGGACAGGGGTCTTGATTCACCCCTCCACTTT. The variable domain in full, with the rest retrieved from reference TRBV3-1 and TRBJ1-6, is DTAVSQTPKYLVTQMGNDKSIKCEQNLGHDTMYWYKQDSKKFLKIMFSYNNKELIINETVPNRFSPKSPDKAHLNLHINSLELGDSAVYFCASSHQDRGLDSPLHFGNGTRLTVT.

This clonotype was counted once. One end of the junction does not line up with germline, which may come from a read error. J is TRBJ2-2 and V is TRBV4-1; no firm D call. Per the germline V gene, CDR1 is MGHRA and CDR2 is YSYEKL. The CDR3 extends over 15 amino acids. The CDR3 protein is CACSDGRANTGELFF. The CDR3 nucleotides read TGCGCCTGCAGCGACGGCCGCGCGAACACCGGGGAGCTGTTTTTT.